This TCR beta chain was found in a study of blood T cell repertoires in COVID-19. Looking at the study overall: Acute and convalescent COVID-19 specimens originated in the United States, Italy and Spain.

The CDR3 contains 16 residues. V was clipped by 5 bases and J by 2 bases, with 17 bases between them. The germline V gene has CDR1 PRHDT and CDR2 FYEKMQ (reference sequence). The protocol was immunoSEQ multiplex PCR, while the TCRdb copy is restricted to in-frame clones and leaves out a portion. The sample includes 90,000 to 120,000 clones, approximately 89% of them seen just once. This clone was observed once. The J gene is TRBJ2-3, the V gene TRBV13; D possibly corresponds to TRBD1 (6 bases). The receptor comes from a man in his fifties or sixties with active or convalescent COVID-19. Sequenced sample: peripheral blood. The CDR3 protein is CASSRTYRAFTDTQYF. The CDR3 bases are TGTGCCAGCAGCCGTACGTACAGGGCCTTCACAGATACGCAGTATTTT.